The T cell receptor beta chain under discussion was sequenced for a study of CD8 T cells in Susac syndrome. The authors reverse transcribed roughly 0.5 to 1 ug RNA with random hexamers. Across 54 Vbeta and 13 Jbeta, TCR beta CDR3 was amplified with immunoSEQ multiplex PCR. TCRdb called the immunoSEQ multiplex PCR reads again in MiXCR, with one record for every CDR3 protein. The sample includes some 200,000 distinct CDR3 sequences, 90% to 95% of them seen just once. Germline V lookup: CDR1 LNHDA, CDR2 SQIVND (reference sequence). Trimming cost V 3 bases and J 7 bases; bases outside gene matches: 5. This CDR3 is 14 amino acids long.

The specimen was CD4+ T cells from PBMCs. The chain uses TRBV19 and TRBJ2-7; 11 nucleotides match TRBD1. This TCR was recovered from a human donor with multiple sclerosis. In nucleotides, the CDR3 is TGTGCCAGTAGTATGGGACAGGGGGGAAGGGAGCAGTACTTC. Encoded protein: CASSMGQGGREQYF.